This is a list of T cell receptor beta chains from one sample in a study of early T cells in non-severe SARS-CoV-2 infection. Via MiXCR, TCRdb re-called the 5' RACE reads, giving one row per CDR3 protein. The sample includes nearly 90,000 distinct CDR3 sequences, approximately 15% of them seen just once. Sequencing used whole blood. The receptors derive from an adult who was a healthcare worker with PCR-confirmed SARS-CoV-2 infection or an uninfected control (not recorded which). CDR3s include the opening cysteine and the closing phenylalanine or tryptophan. A D gene is named only where the DNA matches it firmly. Some rows have no size entry. The others give once, few or many, or a class for an expanded clone.

V	size	J	D	DNA	CDR3
TRBV7-9	.	TRBJ2-7	TRBD1	TGTGCCAGCAGCCTACCTCAGGGGGCGCGTGGCGAGCAGTACTTC	CASSLPQGARGEQYF
TRBV6-2/TRBV6-3	many	TRBJ2-2	.	TGTGCCAGCAGCACCTATACCGGGGAGCTGTTTTTT	CASSTYTGELFF
TRBV29-1	.	TRBJ2-7	.	TGCAGCGTTGCCGGGAACTTCTACGAGCAGTACTTC	CSVAGNFYEQYF
TRBV30	few	TRBJ1-3	.	TGTGCCTGGTTGGACAGCCTGTCTGGAAACACCATATATTTT	CAWLDSLSGNTIYF
TRBV5-5	few	TRBJ1-4	.	TGTGCCAGCAGCTCCCCCCCCGCACGTGAAAAACTGTTTTTT	CASSSPPAREKLFF
TRBV19	.	TRBJ2-1	.	TGTGCCAGTAGTCCCCGACAGGAGACCTACAATGAGCAGTTCTTC	CASSPRQETYNEQFF
TRBV2	many	TRBJ2-7	.	TGTGCCAGCAGTTTTACCTACGAGCAGTACTTC	CASSFTYEQYF
TRBV5-1	.	TRBJ2-2	.	TGCGCCAGCAGCTTGTACGAGAACACCGGGGAGCTGTTTTTT	CASSLYENTGELFF
TRBV28	medium-sized	TRBJ2-1	.	TGTGCCAGCAGCCACCTCTCCGGTTCGGGAAACAATGAGCAGTTCTTC	CASSHLSGSGNNEQFF
TRBV14	.	TRBJ2-7	TRBD2	TGTGCCAGCAGCCAAGGCGGGGGGGCGTACGAGCAGTACTTC	CASSQGGGAYEQYF
TRBV21-1	.	TRBJ2-1	.	TGTGCCAGCAGCAAATGCCCCACTAGCGGGAGGGCCTACTACAATGAGCAGTTCTTC	CASSKCPTSGRAYYNEQFF
TRBV3-1	.	TRBJ2-7	.	TGTGCCAGCAGCCCACGCTATGACTCCTACGAGCAGTACTTC	CASSPRYDSYEQYF
TRBV9	many	TRBJ2-7	.	TGTGCCAGCAGCGCGGGGGACTCCTACGAGCAGTACTTC	CASSAGDSYEQYF
TRBV20-1	.	TRBJ1-1	.	TGCAGTGCCAGGGGACTCGGCGGAGCTTTCTTT	CSARGLGGAFF
TRBV10-3	few	TRBJ1-1	.	TGTGCCATCAGTGGACCCGGGAGTGGCGTTTTTTCGAACACTGAAGCTTTCTTT	CAISGPGSGVFSNTEAFF
TRBV6-5	many	TRBJ2-7	TRBD1	TGTGCCAGCAGTACTCAGGGGGCGAGCTCCTACGAGCAGTACTTC	CASSTQGASSYEQYF
TRBV27	few	TRBJ1-1	TRBD1	TGTGCCAGCAGTTTCCAGGGGGCTGAAGCTTTCTTT	CASSFQGAEAFF
TRBV4-1	.	TRBJ1-4	TRBD1	TGCGCCAGCAGCTACCAGGGGGGGCGGTCTAATGAAAAACTGTTTTTT	CASSYQGGRSNEKLFF
TRBV5-8	few	TRBJ1-4	.	TGTGCCAGCAGCTTCTGGGGAGATGGACTGTTTTTT	CASSFWGDGLFF
TRBV11-2	.	TRBJ2-7	.	TGTGCCAGCAGCTTAGGCCCTTACAGGGCCGGCGAGCAGTACTTC	CASSLGPYRAGEQYF
TRBV28	many	TRBJ1-4	.	TGTGCCAGCAGTCTGGCGGGCAGGGGAACTCATGAAAAACTGTTTTTT	CASSLAGRGTHEKLFF
TRBV20-1	.	TRBJ2-5	.	TGCAGTGCTATTCGCGGGAACCAAGAGACCCAGTACTTC	CSAIRGNQETQYF
TRBV7-2	.	TRBJ2-1	.	TGTGCCAGCAGCTCCGACAGATATGAGCAGTTCTTC	CASSSDRYEQFF
TRBV11-2	many	TRBJ2-2	TRBD1	TGTGCCAGCAGCTCGGGACAGATGAACACCGGGGAGCTGTTTTTT	CASSSGQMNTGELFF
TRBV6-2/TRBV6-3	many	TRBJ1-1	.	TGTGCCAGCAGTCGGACGGTGAACACTGAAGCTTTCTTT	CASSRTVNTEAFF
TRBV29-1	.	TRBJ2-7	TRBD1	TGCAGCGCCACAGGGGGAGGCTACGAGCAGTACTTC	CSATGGGYEQYF
TRBV20-1	few	TRBJ2-7	TRBD2	TGCAGTGAGCGGGGGAGGTTCAACGAGCAGTACTTC	CSERGRFNEQYF
TRBV29-1	few	TRBJ2-7	.	TGCAGCGTTCTTACCCTAGACGAGCAGTACTTC	CSVLTLDEQYF
TRBV20-1	few	TRBJ2-7	.	TGCAGTGCCCGTCGGGCCTACGTGGAGCAGTACTTC	CSARRAYVEQYF
TRBV3-1	many	TRBJ2-3	.	TGTGCCAGCAGCCAAGCAAGGAGGACAGATACGCAGTATTTT	CASSQARRTDTQYF
TRBV4-1	many	TRBJ1-2	.	TGCGCCAGCAGCCAAGGGCGAAATGACTATGGCTACACCTTC	CASSQGRNDYGYTF
TRBV28	few	TRBJ2-5	.	TGTGCCAGCAGGAAGGGCGGCCAAGAGACCCAGTACTTC	CASRKGGQETQYF
TRBV30	few	TRBJ1-1	TRBD1	TGTGCCTGGAGTGTAGCAGGGGGCAGTGAAGCTTTCTTT	CAWSVAGGSEAFF
TRBV5-1	many	TRBJ2-1	.	TGCGCCAGCAGCTCCTCCGCTGAAAGCTCCTACAATGAGCAGTTCTTC	CASSSSAESSYNEQFF
TRBV2	few	TRBJ2-2	TRBD1	TGTGCCAGCAGCCAATCTCAGGGGGCGGTCGGGGAGCTGTTTTTT	CASSQSQGAVGELFF
TRBV29-1	few	TRBJ2-7	.	TGCAGCGCCGAAAGGGGTAACTCCTACGAGCAGTACTTC	CSAERGNSYEQYF
TRBV5-1	.	TRBJ2-2	TRBD1	TGCGCCAGCAGCTTGAGGACAGGGTCGAGCACCGGGGAGCTGTTTTTT	CASSLRTGSSTGELFF
TRBV6-6	few	TRBJ2-7	.	TGTGCCAGCAGTTACTCGGGGGGAACACTCTACGAGCAGTACTTC	CASSYSGGTLYEQYF
TRBV28	.	TRBJ2-3	TRBD1	TGTGCCAGCAGACCGACACCGGGACAGGGGTATTCAGATACGCAGTATTTT	CASRPTPGQGYSDTQYF
TRBV6-6	.	TRBJ2-7	.	TGTGCCAGCAACCTCGGGACTGCCTACGAGCAGTACTTC	CASNLGTAYEQYF
TRBV9	.	TRBJ1-1	.	TGTGCCAGCAGCGAAGCCGCGGGACAAGTCACTGAAGCTTTCTTT	CASSEAAGQVTEAFF